This note documents a single T cell receptor (beta chain) sequence. The length of the CDR3 is 14 residues. The germline gives CDR1 SNHLY, CDR2 FYNNEI. The germline V and J ends were trimmed by 6 bases and 4 bases, with 13 bases remaining between them. A second 7 to 11 cycle PCR used barcoded and J-beta primers. A single record per CDR3 protein comes from TCRdb applying MiXCR to the 5' RACE reads. The sample holds over 600,000 distinct CDR3 sequences; 40% to 45% are singletons and the top ten take about 30%. This sample stems from a study of blood T cells in healthy people across ages. The source is a man older than 75 in good health. This sequence joins TRBV2 and TRBJ1-5; tentative D call: TRBD1 (6 bases). The sequenced sample consisted of blood. This CDR3 is CASSGQPTNQPQHF. The CDR3 nucleotides are TGTGCCAGCAGCGGACAGCCTACTAATCAGCCCCAGCATTTT.